This T cell receptor beta chain was identified in a study of identical twins. This clonotype was recorded at least ten times. From the 5' RACE reads, TCRdb called clonotypes with MiXCR, one entry per CDR3 protein. Here the sample spans around 290,000 distinct CDR3 sequences, roughly 9% being singletons. The V end was cut by 8 bases, the J end by 4 bases, with 11 bases between. CDR3 length: 12 residues. These data also featured in a second study, about yellow fever vaccine responses in identical twins.

The source of this sequence is a woman aged 18-29 years in good health. This chain connects TRBV12-3 or TRBV12-4 to TRBJ1-2; D is unclear. The sample taken for sequencing was CD8+ T cells sorted from blood. The CDR3 DNA sequence: TGTGCCAGCGGTCCCGGGCGCTATGGCTACACCTTC. The encoded protein is CASGPGRYGYTF.